This is a list of T cell receptor beta chains from one sample in a study of blood T cell repertoires in COVID-19. Profiled with immunoSEQ multiplex PCR; TCRdb holds only in-frame clones, not every one. The table shows some 320,000 clones, with roughly 91% occurring only once. The sequencing input was peripheral blood. The receptors were gathered from a woman younger than 45 with COVID-19, enrolled during active disease. CDR3s include the opening cysteine and the closing phenylalanine or tryptophan. Each record gives: J gene, V gene, clone size, D gene, CDR3 protein, CDR3 DNA. A D gene is named only where the DNA matches it firmly. Not every row has a clone size; where given, it reads once, few, many or a size class.

TRBJ2-7 | TRBV4-1 | NA | TRBD1 | CASSPLGTGRNEQYF | TGCGCCAGCAGCCCCCTCGGGACAGGAAGGAACGAGCAGTACTTC
TRBJ2-5 | TRBV6-1 | few | NA | CASSEPRRRTQYF | TGTGCCAGCAGTGAACCCCGTCGTAGGACCCAGTACTTC
TRBJ2-7 | TRBV27 | NA | NA | CASSLGQIGYEQYF | TGTGCCAGCAGTTTAGGACAGATAGGCTACGAGCAGTACTTC
TRBJ2-1 | TRBV18 | NA | NA | CASSPPSRGPYNEQFF | TGTGCCAGCTCACCACCGTCCAGGGGTCCCTACAATGAGCAGTTCTTC
TRBJ1-5 | TRBV2 | NA | NA | CASSEGAEPQHF | TGTGCCAGCAGTGAAGGCGCGGAGCCCCAGCATTTT
TRBJ2-2 | TRBV11-2 | NA | NA | CASSLGQWNTGELFF | TGTGCCAGCAGCTTAGGACAATGGAACACCGGGGAGCTGTTTTTT
TRBJ1-3 | TRBV6-5 | NA | NA | CASTEQGLIGNTIYF | TGTGCCAGCACCGAACAGGGTTTAATTGGAAACACCATATATTTT
TRBJ2-5 | TRBV3-1/TRBV3-2 | NA | TRBD2 | CASSQDGTSVETQYF | TGTGCCAGCAGCCAAGATGGGACTAGCGTTGAGACCCAGTACTTC
TRBJ1-5 | TRBV27 | NA | TRBD1 | CASSFHGQGLGQPQHF | TGTGCCAGCAGTTTCCACGGACAGGGATTAGGTCAGCCCCAGCATTTT
TRBJ1-4 | TRBV5-1 | NA | TRBD1 | CASSLGDRGRVNEKLFF | TGCGCCAGCAGCTTGGGGGACAGGGGGCGTGTTAATGAAAAACTGTTTTTT
TRBJ2-7 | TRBV4-1 | NA | NA | CATQSPDIRHSYEQYF | TGCGCCACCCAATCCCCGGACATCCGTCACTCCTACGAGCAGTACTTC
TRBJ1-2 | TRBV4-1 | NA | NA | CASSQVSREGYGYTF | TGCGCCAGCAGCCAAGTCTCCAGGGAAGGCTATGGCTACACCTTC
TRBJ2-3 | TRBV10-3 | NA | NA | CAISESQGSTDTQYF | TGTGCCATCAGTGAGTCTCAGGGGAGCACAGATACGCAGTATTTT
TRBJ1-6 | TRBV6-2/TRBV6-3 | NA | NA | CASSYNRANSPLHF | TGTGCCAGCAGTTACAACAGGGCTAATTCACCCCTCCACTTT
TRBJ1-3 | TRBV7-9 | NA | NA | CASSSSPGGGLSGNTIYF | TGTGCCAGCAGCTCCTCCCCCGGGGGGGGGCTTTCCGGAAACACCATATATTTT
TRBJ1-1 | TRBV3-1/TRBV3-2 | NA | TRBD1 | CASSARDRVSTEAFF | TGTGCCAGCAGCGCCCGGGACAGGGTGTCCACTGAAGCTTTCTTT
TRBJ1-1 | TRBV4-1 | NA | NA | CASSQVLLGGTEAFF | TGCGCCAGCAGCCAAGTTCTTCTCGGAGGGACTGAAGCTTTCTTT
TRBJ1-5 | TRBV6-5 | once | NA | CARPGGSNQPQHF | TGTGCCAGGCCCGGGGGGTCGAATCAGCCCCAGCATTTT
TRBJ2-2 | TRBV3-1/TRBV3-2 | once | TRBD1 | CASSHPLGDRTKNTGELFF | TGTGCCAGCAGCCACCCCCTGGGGGACAGGACGAAGAACACCGGGGAGCTGTTTTTT
TRBJ1-2 | TRBV19 | NA | TRBD1 | CASSIVGGQARDYTF | TGTGCCAGTAGTATAGTAGGGGGACAGGCCCGAGACTACACCTTC
TRBJ2-1 | TRBV7-2 | NA | TRBD2 | CASSLGLAGGQYEQFF | TGTGCCAGCAGCTTGGGACTAGCGGGGGGGCAATATGAGCAGTTCTTC
TRBJ2-2 | TRBV5-1 | NA | NA | CATRDSGGNTGELFF | TGCGCCACACGCGATTCCGGGGGGAACACCGGGGAGCTGTTTTTT
TRBJ2-6 | TRBV19 | NA | NA | CASSSLKSGVAGANVLTF | TGTGCCAGTAGTAGCCTAAAATCCGGGGTCGCTGGGGCCAACGTCCTGACTTTC
TRBJ1-1 | TRBV5-1 | NA | NA | CASSLKQGGGLEAFF | TGCGCCAGCAGCTTAAAACAGGGAGGGGGTCTTGAAGCTTTCTTT
TRBJ1-5 | TRBV30 | NA | NA | CAWSEGSSQQPQHF | TGTGCCTGGAGTGAGGGGTCCTCCCAGCAGCCCCAGCATTTT
TRBJ1-2 | TRBV6-5 | NA | NA | CASSYSLGAQGYTF | TGTGCCAGCAGTTACTCGTTGGGGGCGCAGGGCTACACCTTC
TRBJ2-5 | TRBV7-9 | NA | TRBD1 | CASSSSGQGFQETQYF | TGTGCCAGCAGCTCATCGGGACAGGGGTTTCAAGAGACCCAGTACTTC
TRBJ2-1 | TRBV5-1 | NA | TRBD2 | CASSLVAGDNEQFF | TGCGCCAGCAGCTTGGTCGCGGGAGACAATGAGCAGTTCTTC
TRBJ2-1 | TRBV10-1 | NA | NA | CATPFPGLLWEQFF | TGCGCCACCCCATTTCCGGGACTCTTGTGGGAGCAGTTCTTC
TRBJ1-5 | TRBV5-1 | few | NA | CASSLGESQPQHF | TGCGCCAGCAGCTTGGGGGAGAGTCAGCCCCAGCATTTT
TRBJ1-1 | TRBV13 | NA | TRBD1 | CAMSPWDRVDTEAFF | TGTGCCATGTCACCCTGGGACAGGGTTGACACTGAAGCTTTCTTT
TRBJ2-3 | TRBV4-1 | NA | NA | CASQAASTTDTQYF | TGCGCCTCCCAGGCGGCTAGCACCACAGATACGCAGTATTTT
TRBJ1-2 | TRBV19 | NA | TRBD1 | CASSTQGANYGYTF | TGTGCCAGTAGTACCCAGGGGGCTAACTATGGCTACACCTTC
TRBJ2-2 | TRBV10-2 | NA | NA | CASSRTHGELFF | TGCGCCAGCAGCCGGACTCACGGGGAGCTGTTTTTT
TRBJ1-2 | TRBV6-5 | NA | TRBD1 | CASSPGQYYYGYTF | TGTGCCAGCAGTCCGGGACAGTATTACTATGGCTACACCTTC
TRBJ2-1 | TRBV5-8 | NA | TRBD2 | CASSLSATADIAGEQFF | TGTGCCAGCAGCTTGTCCGCAACGGCCGATATAGCGGGCGAGCAGTTCTTC
TRBJ1-1 | TRBV10-3 | NA | TRBD1 | CAISGTGDSAAFF | TGTGCCATCAGCGGGACAGGGGATTCCGCGGCTTTCTTT
TRBJ2-5 | TRBV2 | once | TRBD1 | CATQGDLGGGQETQYF | TGTGCCACCCAAGGGGATCTAGGGGGCGGCCAAGAGACCCAGTACTTC
TRBJ2-1 | TRBV6-5 | NA | NA | CASSPRAGNYNEQFF | TGTGCCAGCAGTCCCAGGGCGGGGAACTACAATGAGCAGTTCTTC
TRBJ1-6 | TRBV2 | NA | NA | CASVGQYNSPLHF | TGTGCCAGCGTAGGACAGTATAATTCACCCCTCCACTTT
TRBJ1-2 | TRBV27 | NA | NA | CASSLSGPYGYTF | TGTGCCAGCAGTTTATCGGGCCCCTATGGCTACACCTTC
TRBJ1-2 | TRBV5-6 | NA | NA | CASSLGLRDYGYTF | TGTGCCAGCAGCTTGGGTTTGCGAGATTATGGCTACACCTTC
TRBJ1-2 | TRBV7-6 | NA | NA | CASSSRQGLDGYTF | TGTGCCAGCAGCTCCCGGCAGGGTTTGGATGGCTACACCTTC
TRBJ2-7 | TRBV5-1 | few | NA | CASSLEPRIQTYEQYF | TGCGCCAGCAGCTTGGAACCGCGAATCCAAACCTACGAGCAGTACTTC
TRBJ2-1 | TRBV5-1 | NA | TRBD2 | CASSFRGGNEQFF | TGCGCCAGCAGCTTTCGGGGGGGCAATGAGCAGTTCTTC
TRBJ2-3 | TRBV6-4 | NA | NA | CASSRSGAGDTQYF | TGTGCCAGCAGTCGTAGCGGAGCCGGGGATACGCAGTATTTT
TRBJ2-7 | TRBV5-5 | NA | TRBD1 | CASSLSGTASYEQYF | TGTGCCAGCAGCTTATCCGGGACAGCCTCCTACGAGCAGTACTTC
TRBJ2-4 | TRBV5-6 | NA | NA | CASSLAIAKNIQYF | TGTGCCAGCAGCTTGGCCATAGCCAAAAACATTCAGTACTTC
TRBJ1-5 | TRBV4-1 | NA | TRBD1 | CASSQPGTGNQPQHF | TGCGCCAGCAGCCAACCTGGGACAGGGAATCAGCCCCAGCATTTT
TRBJ2-7 | TRBV3-1/TRBV3-2 | NA | NA | CASSPSLSAGWGQYF | TGTGCCAGCAGCCCCTCCTTATCTGCGGGTTGGGGGCAGTACTTC
TRBJ1-2 | TRBV5-4 | NA | NA | CASRGGYYGYTF | TGTGCCAGCAGGGGGGGGTACTATGGCTACACCTTC
TRBJ2-5 | TRBV19 | NA | TRBD2 | CASSTGVLRGAQETQYF | TGTGCCAGTAGTACAGGGGTCCTGCGGGGGGCTCAAGAGACCCAGTACTTC
TRBJ1-2 | TRBV19 | NA | TRBD1 | CASSRGQGFGYTF | TGTGCCAGTAGTAGGGGACAGGGGTTTGGCTACACCTTC